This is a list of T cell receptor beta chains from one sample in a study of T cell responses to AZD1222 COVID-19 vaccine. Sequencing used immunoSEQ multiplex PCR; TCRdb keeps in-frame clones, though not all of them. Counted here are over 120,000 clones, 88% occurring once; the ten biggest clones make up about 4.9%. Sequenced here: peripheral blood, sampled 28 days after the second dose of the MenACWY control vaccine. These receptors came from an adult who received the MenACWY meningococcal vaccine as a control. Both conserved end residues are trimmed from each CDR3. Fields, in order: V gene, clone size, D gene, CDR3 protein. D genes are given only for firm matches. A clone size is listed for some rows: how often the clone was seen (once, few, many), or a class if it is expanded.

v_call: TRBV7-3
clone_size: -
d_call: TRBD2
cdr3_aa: ASSKGGASGMSDTQY

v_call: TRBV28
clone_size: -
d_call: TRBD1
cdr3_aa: ASRDDRGGSPLH

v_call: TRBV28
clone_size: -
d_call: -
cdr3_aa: ASRGHSNTEAF

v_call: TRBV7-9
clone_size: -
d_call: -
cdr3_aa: ASSLRGSDTNYGYT

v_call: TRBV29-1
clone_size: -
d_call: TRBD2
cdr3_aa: SVRPSGSGETQY

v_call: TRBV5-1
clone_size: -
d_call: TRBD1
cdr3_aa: ASSLTGTATYGYT

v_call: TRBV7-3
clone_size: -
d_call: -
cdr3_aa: ASSLMGAGANVLT

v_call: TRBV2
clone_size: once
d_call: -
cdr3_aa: ASKLSGTNEKLF

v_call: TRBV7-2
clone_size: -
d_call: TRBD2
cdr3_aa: ASSPGLVRGLGFDTQY

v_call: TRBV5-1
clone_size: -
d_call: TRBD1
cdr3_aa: ASKQGADGYT

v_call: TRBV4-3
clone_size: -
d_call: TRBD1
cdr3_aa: ASSPAPREGAGHEQF

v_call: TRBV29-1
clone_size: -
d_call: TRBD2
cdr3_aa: SAASGSYEQY

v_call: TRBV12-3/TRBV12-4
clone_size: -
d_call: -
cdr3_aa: ASRTGYTEAF

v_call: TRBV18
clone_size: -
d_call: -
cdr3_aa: ASSPPGRINYGYT

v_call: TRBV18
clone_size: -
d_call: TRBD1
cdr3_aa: ASSPRDRYGAGEQF

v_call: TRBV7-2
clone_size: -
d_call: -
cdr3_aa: ASSLAEVGASYNSPLH

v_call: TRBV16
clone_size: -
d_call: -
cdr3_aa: ASSPKTATGELF

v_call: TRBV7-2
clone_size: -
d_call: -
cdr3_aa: ASSPNIHEQY

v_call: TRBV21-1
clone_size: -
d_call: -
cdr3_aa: ASSRAITGTGWNTEAF

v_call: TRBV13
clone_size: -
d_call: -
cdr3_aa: ASSFAPGDEKLF

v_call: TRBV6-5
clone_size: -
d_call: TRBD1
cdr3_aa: ASRAGGFMNTEAF

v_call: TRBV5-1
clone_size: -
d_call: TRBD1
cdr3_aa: ASSEIPTGLMNTEAF

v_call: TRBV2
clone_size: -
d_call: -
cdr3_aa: ASSFEFSIAVSYNEQF

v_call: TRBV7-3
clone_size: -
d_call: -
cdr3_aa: ASSFLGTPGDEQF

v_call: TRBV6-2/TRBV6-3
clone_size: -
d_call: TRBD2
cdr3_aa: ASSRPLAGDTYEQY

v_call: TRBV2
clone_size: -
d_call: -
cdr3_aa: ASSDPGQNEKLF

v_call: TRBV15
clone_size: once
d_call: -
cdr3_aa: ATSRVFPTEAF

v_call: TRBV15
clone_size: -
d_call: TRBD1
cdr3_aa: ATSTRTGNGNTEAF

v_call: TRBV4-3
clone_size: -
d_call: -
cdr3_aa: ASSQERGHTIGNTIY

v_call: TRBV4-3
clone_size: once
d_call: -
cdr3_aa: ASSQEARAYGYT

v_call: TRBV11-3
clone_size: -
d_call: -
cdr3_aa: ASSLVQGSEQY

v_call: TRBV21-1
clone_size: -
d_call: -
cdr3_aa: ASSKVPGTVAPLPI

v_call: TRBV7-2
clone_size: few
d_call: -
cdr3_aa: ASSGVGAGTEAF

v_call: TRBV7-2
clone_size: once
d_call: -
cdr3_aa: ASSPYTEAF

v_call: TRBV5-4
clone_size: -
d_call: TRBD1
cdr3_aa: ASSLAGTGETQY

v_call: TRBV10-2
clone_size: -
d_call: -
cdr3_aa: ASSEQGSDTQY

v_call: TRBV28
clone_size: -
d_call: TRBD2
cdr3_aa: ASVAGGNTQY

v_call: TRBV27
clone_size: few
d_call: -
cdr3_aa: ASSLYYEGGEQY

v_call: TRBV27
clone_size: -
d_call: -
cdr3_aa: ASSTSGTALSGYT

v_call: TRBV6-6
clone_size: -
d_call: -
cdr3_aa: ASTLDRYEQY

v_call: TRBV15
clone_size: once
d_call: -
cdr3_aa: ATSRGKGDTDTQY

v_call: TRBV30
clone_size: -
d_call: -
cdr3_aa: AWSVAGIMNTEAF

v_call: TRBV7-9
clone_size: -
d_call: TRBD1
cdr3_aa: ASTLLRDRGTYEQY

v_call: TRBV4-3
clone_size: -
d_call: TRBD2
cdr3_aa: ASSQKGLASSYNEQF

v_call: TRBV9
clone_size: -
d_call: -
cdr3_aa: ASSVEWSSYEQY

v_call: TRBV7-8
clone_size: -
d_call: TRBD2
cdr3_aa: ASSQRLAEFYEQY